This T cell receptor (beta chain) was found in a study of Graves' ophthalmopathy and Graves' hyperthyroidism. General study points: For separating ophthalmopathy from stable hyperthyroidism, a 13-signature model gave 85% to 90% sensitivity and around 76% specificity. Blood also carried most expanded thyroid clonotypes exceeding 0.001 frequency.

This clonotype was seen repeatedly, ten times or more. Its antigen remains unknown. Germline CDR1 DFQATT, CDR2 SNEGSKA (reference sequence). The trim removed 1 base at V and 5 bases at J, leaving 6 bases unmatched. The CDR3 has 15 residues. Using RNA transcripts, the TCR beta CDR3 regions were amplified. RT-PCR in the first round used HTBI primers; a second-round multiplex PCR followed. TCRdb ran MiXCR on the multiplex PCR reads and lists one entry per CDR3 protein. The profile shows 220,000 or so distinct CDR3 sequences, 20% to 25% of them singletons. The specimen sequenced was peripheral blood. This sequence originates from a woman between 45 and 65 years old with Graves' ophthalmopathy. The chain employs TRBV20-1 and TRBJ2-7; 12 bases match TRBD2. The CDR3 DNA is TGCAGTGCTAGAGCCTCGACTAGCGGGAGAGACGAGCAGTACTTC. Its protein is CSARASTSGRDEQYF.